This T cell receptor (beta chain) was sequenced during a study of cytomegalovirus exposure and HLA in healthy donors. Overall study context: Researchers found that less than 90% of 300 to 450 genotyped donors fell within the Caucasian-associated ancestry cluster. Study-wide results and caveats: Most TCR sequences were seen very rarely across donors, but some public TCRs occurred in many.

In the PCR, 60 Vbeta and 13 Jbeta primers were used. TCRdb's copy holds only in-frame clones and misses some; the assay was immunoSEQ multiplex PCR. In the table there are 160,000 or so clones, 65% to 85% of which are singletons. This clone was detected only a few times. The antigen remains unidentified. The CDR3 is 14 residues long. V lost 8 bases to trimming and J lost 3 bases, with 17 bases between them. Germline V gene data show CDR1 as LNHDA and CDR2 as SQIVND (reference sequence). This receptor was obtained from a man aged 60 to 75 in good health and CMV-seronegative. V and J are TRBV19 and TRBJ2-7; tentative D call: TRBD1 (5 bases). Sequencing used PBMCs. As DNA, the CDR3 is TGTGCCAGTTCGCCCAGGGTATATAGCTACGAGCAGTACTTC. Encoded protein: CASSPRVYSYEQYF.